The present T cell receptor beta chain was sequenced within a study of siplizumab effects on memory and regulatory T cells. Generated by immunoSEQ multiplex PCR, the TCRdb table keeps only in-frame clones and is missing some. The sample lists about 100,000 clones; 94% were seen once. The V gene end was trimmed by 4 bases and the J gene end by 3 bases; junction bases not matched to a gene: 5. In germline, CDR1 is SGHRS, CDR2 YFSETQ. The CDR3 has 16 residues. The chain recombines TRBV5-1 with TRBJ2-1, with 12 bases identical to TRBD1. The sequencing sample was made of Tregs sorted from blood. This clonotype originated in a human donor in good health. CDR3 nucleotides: TGCGCCAGCAGCCCCGGGACAGGGGGCAACTACAATGAGCAGTTCTTC. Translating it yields CASSPGTGGNYNEQFF.